This entry lists 2 T cell receptor beta chains sequenced from one sample in a study of T cell responses to AZD1222 COVID-19 vaccine (TCRdb year 2021). The protocol used for the library was the immunoSEQ multiplex PCR assay. TCRdb's version of the immuneACCESS table is confined to in-frame rearrangements and falls short of the full clone set. An unresolved V gene accounts for under half of the shortfall where checked; the remainder is of unknown origin. In all, the sample holds 100,000 to 140,000 clones, and around 93% of those were seen once. The ten largest clones add up to over 7% of the sample. The time point label of this sample denotes: about 28 days (+/-7) after the second vaccine dose. The sample consisted of peripheral blood, taken 28 days after the second AZD1222 dose. These TCRs come from an adult who received the AZD1222 COVID-19 vaccine.

The chain carries TRBV2 and TRBJ1-5, with TRBD1 as a possible D gene (6 bases). CDR3 length: 13 residues. CDR1 is SNHLY and CDR2 is FYNNEI in the germline V gene. V lost 6 bases, J lost 3 bases, and 9 bases lay in between. The CDR3 region has the DNA TGTGCCAGCAGACAGGGTCCCAATCAGCCCCAGCATTTT. Amino acids: CASRQGPNQPQHF.

The V and J genes are TRBV9 and TRBJ1-6, with 7 bases identical to TRBD1. Unmatched junction bases numbered 6, after V lost 2 bases and J lost 7 bases. The CDR3 contains 15 residues. The V gene's germline CDR1 is SGDLS and CDR2 YYNGEE. The CDR3 region has the DNA TGTGCCAGCAGCGTCACAACAGGGGAGAATTCACCCCTCCACTTT. This sequence encodes CASSVTTGENSPLHF.